This T cell receptor beta chain was recorded in a study of blood T cell repertoires in COVID-19. Study-level background: From T cells, B-cell-depleted T cells, or PBMCs came the material, which was cDNA or gDNA.

The repertoire was sequenced with immunoSEQ multiplex PCR; TCRdb's copy has only in-frame clones and lacks some. The repertoire holds tens of thousands of clones, with about nine tenths as singletons. The V segment lost 6 bases and the J segment 3 bases; nucleotides outside the gene matches: 5. Looked up from germline, CDR1 is LNHDA and CDR2 is SQIVND (reference sequence). This CDR3 comprises 15 residues. Specimen: peripheral blood. V and J are TRBV19 and TRBJ2-2; TRBD2 matches 9 bases. The receptor was derived from a woman older than 75 with acute or convalescent COVID-19. The CDR3 bases are TGTGCCAGTAGCAGTAGCGGGGGATACACCGGGGAGCTGTTTTTT. Its protein product is CASSSSGGYTGELFF.